These 27 T cell receptor beta chains share one sample of origin, sequenced in a study of shared clonotypes between healthy human individuals. The naive CD8 population came from CD45RO-negative cells selected for CCR7, without terminally differentiated effector memory CD45RA+ cells. Repertoires were generated with immunoSEQ multiplex PCR, while TCRdb's copy carries only in-frame clones and drops some. The data contain 1.5 million to 2.5 million clones, approximately 94% of them singletons. Sequencing used naive CD8+ T cells sorted from blood. The receptors stem from a man aged 18 to 35 in good health.

This chain connects TRBV6-1 to TRBJ2-3, with D hard to call. Trimming stripped 8 bases from V and 2 bases from J, with 8 bases between. The CDR3 runs 12 residues. Per the germline V gene, CDR1 is MNHNS and CDR2 is SASEGT. CDR3 amino acids: CASCSTTDTQYF. CDR3 coding DNA: TGTGCCAGCTGCTCCACCACAGATACGCAGTATTTT.

On this clone: Other DNA sequences in the same sample also yield this CDR3. CDR3: CASSLERGTEAFF. The CDR3 bases are TGTGCCAGCAGTTTAGAAAGGGGCACTGAAGCTTTCTTT. The rearrangement links TRBV6-5 to TRBJ1-1, with TRBD1 as a possible D gene (5 bases). CDR3 length: 13 amino acids. The germline V gene has CDR1 MNHEY and CDR2 SVGAGI. V was shortened by 4 bases and J by 4 bases, with 10 bases between the two germline ends.

CDR3 in amino acids: CASSHSGVEQYF. Here the CDR3 DNA reads TGTGCCAGCAGCCATAGCGGCGTTGAGCAGTACTTC. The V call is TRBV11-2, the J call TRBJ2-7; maybe TRBD2 (6 bases). Germline V gives CDR1 SGHAT, CDR2 FQNNGV. This CDR3 has 12 amino acids. The ends were cut back, 5 bases at V and 7 bases at J, with 12 bases in the middle.

This clone was seen once. The chain couples TRBV10-2 to TRBJ1-2; D is perhaps TRBD1 (5 bases). Germline V gene sequence: CDR1 WSHSY, CDR2 SAAADI. Between the trimmed V and J ends, which lost 1 base and 0 bases, there was a span of 18 bases. The CDR3 contains 18 residues. The CDR3 sequence: CASSEYPPGYPTNYGYTF. The CDR3 region has the DNA TGCGCCAGCAGTGAGTACCCCCCAGGGTACCCTACTAACTATGGCTACACCTTC.

To note about this clone: The same CDR3 is also encoded by other DNA sequences in this sample. In nucleotides, the CDR3 is TGTGCCAGCAGCCCCCGGACGGGATTGAACACTGAAGCTTTCTTT. Amino acid sequence: CASSPRTGLNTEAFF. The V gene is TRBV6-5, the J gene TRBJ1-1; D gene unclear. There are 15 residues in the CDR3. Deletions cut 6 bases from V and 0 bases from J, with 14 bases between. Germline V gene lookup returns CDR1 MNHEY and CDR2 SVGAGI.

Remarks on this clone: One end of the junction does not line up with germline, which may come from a read error. The chain links TRBV28 to TRBJ2-4; perhaps TRBD2 as D (6 bases). Germline V gene sequence: CDR1 MDHEN, CDR2 SYDVKM. The CDR3 contains 12 residues. In DNA, the CDR3 is TGTGCCAGCAGGGCTTACGGACCCGGGGGAGGCTTC. This codes for CASRAYGPGGGF.

The sample holds one count of this clone. This chain links TRBV9 with TRBJ1-2; D gene uncertain. V was cut by 0 bases and J by 7 bases, with 10 bases left in between. This CDR3 spans 13 amino acids. Per germline, CDR1 SGDLS and CDR2 YYNGEE. This chain's CDR3 is CASSVDDGGGYTF. Written as DNA, the CDR3 is TGTGCCAGCAGCGTAGATGATGGAGGTGGCTACACCTTC.

J is TRBJ2-4 and V is TRBV6-1; 10 positions agree with TRBD2. Germline V CDR1 and CDR2: MNHNS, SASEGT. This CDR3 has 16 residues. V shed 3 bases, J shed 2 bases, and the junction held 4 bases outside the gene matches. This CDR3 reads CASSDPAGGPKNIQYF. For the CDR3, the DNA is TGTGCCAGCAGTGATCCAGCGGGGGGGCCCAAAAACATTCAGTACTTC.

This rearrangement joins TRBV30 to TRBJ1-1; no clear D. Germline V lookup: CDR1 GTSNPN, CDR2 SVGIG (reference sequence). This CDR3 has 11 amino acids. V was clipped by 8 bases and J by 4 bases, with 11 bases between them. The CDR3 nucleotides read TGTGCCGCCGCGGGTATCACTGAAGCTTTCTTT. Its protein product is CAAAGITEAFF.

Details on this clone: Other DNA sequences in the sample encode the same CDR3. The V call is TRBV6-5, the J call TRBJ2-3, with D hard to call. The V end was cut by 0 bases, the J end by 0 bases, with 10 bases between. CDR1 is MNHEY, CDR2 SVGAGI, per germline. This CDR3 has 16 amino acids. The CDR3 loop reads CASSYSGGTSTDTQYF. The CDR3 coding sequence is TGTGCCAGCAGTTACTCCGGTGGAACTAGCACAGATACGCAGTATTTT.

The chain links TRBV19 to TRBJ1-1; TRBD1 agrees at 9 bases. V gave up 4 bases and J gave up 8 bases; unmatched junction bases: 2. From germline, CDR1 is LNHDA and CDR2 SQIVND (reference sequence). This CDR3 has 12 residues. The CDR3 coding sequence is TGTGCCAGTAGTAGGGGACAGGGAGAAGCTTTCTTT. It specifies CASSRGQGEAFF.

V usage is TRBV9 and J usage is TRBJ2-3, with D hard to call. There are 14 residues in the CDR3. Germline CDR1 and CDR2: SGDLS and YYNGEE. Trimming left V 0 bases short and J 4 bases short, with 9 bases between. The CDR3 loop reads CASSVVARPDTQYF. The CDR3 nucleotides read TGTGCCAGCAGCGTAGTGGCTAGACCAGATACGCAGTATTTT.

This clone was seen only a few times. The chain links TRBV6-6 to TRBJ1-6; D gene ambiguous. The CDR3 is made up of 12 amino acids. Germline V gene data show CDR1 as MNHNY and CDR2 as SVGAGI (reference sequence). The ends were cut back, 8 bases at V and 10 bases at J, with 12 bases in the middle. The CDR3 spells CASGFMGSPLHF. Written as DNA, the CDR3 is TGTGCCAGCGGGTTTATGGGGTCACCCCTCCACTTT.

This clone was seen once. J is TRBJ1-2 and V is TRBV5-1, with D unresolved. V lost 0 bases to trimming and J lost 8 bases, with 17 bases between them. This CDR3 is built from 15 residues. The V gene's germline CDR1 is SGHRS and CDR2 YFSETQ. As DNA, the CDR3 is TGCGCCAGCAGCTTGGGGGAGGGCCCCTCTTCCGGCTACACCTTC. Protein sequence: CASSLGEGPSSGYTF.

CDR3 sequence (DNA): TGTGCCAGCAGCTCCATTCCCCCGGGGACCCAGGCTGGAAACACCATATATTTT. Translation: CASSSIPPGTQAGNTIYF. This chain uses TRBV13 with TRBJ1-3; possibly TRBD1 for D (5 bases). The CDR3 is 18 amino acids. Germline V gene data show CDR1 as PRHDT and CDR2 as FYEKMQ (reference sequence). Trimming removed 4 bases from V and 2 bases from J, with 21 bases in between.

The V and J genes are TRBV10-1 and TRBJ2-1, with 9 bases identical to TRBD2. V lost 2 bases and J lost 10; bases outside the gene matches: 3. Germline CDR1 WNHNN, CDR2 SYGVQD (reference sequence). This CDR3 is built from 13 residues. The CDR3, as DNA: TGCGCCAGCAGTGAGGATGGACTAGCGGAGCAGTTCTTC. It encodes CASSEDGLAEQFF.

The gene calls are TRBV5-6 and TRBJ2-1; 12 bases map to TRBD2. The CDR3 extends over 19 amino acids. CDR1 is SGHDT and CDR2 is YYEEEE in the germline V gene. The junction had 11 bases not matched to a gene; V was cut back by 4 bases and J by 0 bases. CDR3 residues: CASSPKGLAGGSSYNEQFF. The CDR3 nucleotides read TGTGCCAGCAGCCCGAAAGGCCTAGCGGGGGGGAGCTCCTACAATGAGCAGTTCTTC.

This sequence joins TRBV6-5 and TRBJ1-6; 9 bases fit TRBD1. Germline-derived CDR1 and CDR2 are MNHEY and SVGAGI. The CDR3 extends over 15 amino acids. Unmatched junction bases numbered 11, after V lost 6 bases and J lost 11 bases. CDR3 residues: CASSPAGTGWTPLHF. The DNA for the CDR3 is TGTGCCAGCAGCCCTGCCGGGACAGGGTGGACACCCCTCCACTTT.

This chain links TRBV4-1 with TRBJ2-7; 9 positions agree with TRBD2. V lost 4 bases, J lost 4 bases, and 11 bases stayed unmatched. Looked up from germline, CDR1 is MGHRA and CDR2 is YSYEKL. This CDR3 is 16 amino acids long. In DNA, the CDR3 is TGCGCCAGCAGCCCTCAATTGACTAGCGGAGAATACGAGCAGTACTTC. It encodes CASSPQLTSGEYEQYF.

This chain uses TRBV29-1 with TRBJ2-5; 13 bases fit TRBD2. Germline values: CDR1 SQVTM, CDR2 ANQGSEA. V was pared by 4 bases and J by 2 bases, with 10 bases of the junction left unmatched. The CDR3 is 17 residues long. CDR3 amino acids: CSVVGTSGARGQETQYF. CDR3 nucleotides: TGCAGCGTTGTCGGGACTAGCGGGGCCAGGGGACAAGAGACCCAGTACTTC.

The rearrangement uses TRBV29-1 and TRBJ2-7, with TRBD2 as a possible D gene (6 bases). The V end lost 5 bases, the J end lost 3 bases, and 14 bases lay between the germline ends. The CDR3 is 13 amino acids. CDR1 SQVTM and CDR2 ANQGSEA come from the germline V gene. The CDR3: CSVSRGLGYEQYF. For the CDR3, the DNA is TGCAGCGTTTCTCGGGGGTTAGGCTACGAGCAGTACTTC.

A note on this clone: In the same sample, other DNA sequences code for this CDR3. This chain joins TRBV11-3 and TRBJ2-7, with 7 bases that match TRBD2. Trimming at V came to 1 base and at J to 0 bases, leaving 0 bases not matched to a gene. Germline CDR1 and CDR2: SGHNT and YENEEA. The CDR3 runs 14 residues. As DNA, the CDR3 is TGTGCCAGCAGCTTAGCGGGGGGCTCCTACGAGCAGTACTTC. Translation: CASSLAGGSYEQYF.

The J gene is TRBJ2-7, the V gene TRBV5-1; D not certain. Trimming cost V 3 bases and J 3 bases, with 16 bases left between them. Germline lookup yields CDR1 SGHRS and CDR2 YFSETQ. The length of the CDR3 is 15 residues. The CDR3 here is CASSSGPGGLYEQYF. In nucleotides, the CDR3 is TGCGCCAGCAGCTCCGGGCCTGGCGGTCTCTACGAGCAGTACTTC.

The genes are TRBV7-9 and TRBJ1-2, with a possible D match to TRBD1 (5 bases). Deletions cut 1 base from V and 0 bases from J, with 12 bases between. CDR3 length equals 16 residues. Germline V CDR1 and CDR2: SEHNR, FQNEAQ (reference sequence). The CDR3: CASSLGYGGANYGYTF. DNA for the CDR3: TGTGCCAGCAGCTTAGGGTACGGGGGAGCTAACTATGGCTACACCTTC.

The J gene is TRBJ1-1, the V gene TRBV9, with a possible D match to TRBD1 (6 bases). This CDR3 has 14 residues. CDR1 is SGDLS and CDR2 is YYNGEE in the germline V gene. Deletions cut 3 bases from V and 5 bases from J, with 14 bases between. CDR3 region: CASSGGRQPTEAFF. Written as DNA, the CDR3 is TGTGCCAGCAGCGGGGGGCGACAGCCTACTGAAGCTTTCTTT.

V gene TRBV4-1 combines with J gene TRBJ2-5, with 11 bases that match TRBD2. The germline V gene has CDR1 MGHRA and CDR2 YSYEKL. J lost 3 bases, V lost 3 bases, and 12 bases had no gene match. The CDR3 is made up of 18 amino acids. Written as DNA, the CDR3 is TGCGCCAGCAGCCATCGCGAGACTAGCGGGACCTTAGAAGAGACCCAGTACTTC. It translates to CASSHRETSGTLEETQYF.

The chain combines TRBV4-1 with TRBJ2-1; 11 nucleotides align to TRBD2. CDR3 length equals 17 residues. Germline lookup yields CDR1 MGHRA and CDR2 YSYEKL. V shed 1 base and J 7 bases; nucleotides not matched to a gene: 9. The CDR3 spells CASSQVTLAGDGNEQFF. CDR3 sequence (DNA): TGCGCCAGCAGCCAAGTAACACTAGCGGGAGATGGGAATGAGCAGTTCTTC.